Below are 2 T cell receptor beta chains sequenced from a single sample in a study of blood T cell repertoires in COVID-19. Libraries were prepared by immunoSEQ multiplex PCR; TCRdb keeps only in-frame clonotypes and omits some of them. The sample has a few hundred thousand clones; 89% are singletons. The sequencing sample was made of peripheral blood. These receptors were obtained from a woman under 40 with COVID-19, enrolled during active disease.

In nucleotides, the CDR3 is TGTGCCAGCAGTTCAGGGGGCGCAGGGAACACTGAAGCTTTCTTT. Protein product: CASSSGGAGNTEAFF. V usage is TRBV6-5 and J usage is TRBJ1-1; TRBD1 agrees at 8 bases. V was clipped by 4 bases and J by 1 base; unmatched bases: 5. The CDR3 runs to 15 residues. Germline CDR1 and CDR2: MNHEY and SVGAGI.

This clone was recorded once. This chain joins TRBV6-5 and TRBJ1-4; D gene ambiguous. The germline V gene has CDR1 MNHEY and CDR2 SVGAGI. The CDR3 extends over 11 amino acids. V was trimmed by 6 bases and J by 8 bases, leaving 7 bases between them. The CDR3 coding sequence is TGTGCCAGCAGGAGGGAGGAAAAACTGTTTTTT. This codes for CASRREEKLFF.